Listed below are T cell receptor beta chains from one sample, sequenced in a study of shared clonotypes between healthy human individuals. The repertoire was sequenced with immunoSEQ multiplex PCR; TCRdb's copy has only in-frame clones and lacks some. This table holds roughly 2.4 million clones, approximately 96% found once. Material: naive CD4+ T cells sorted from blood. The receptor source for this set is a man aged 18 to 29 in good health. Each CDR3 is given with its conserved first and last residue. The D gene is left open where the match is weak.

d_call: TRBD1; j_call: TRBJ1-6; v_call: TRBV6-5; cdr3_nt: TGTGCCAGCAGTTACCAACAAACAGGGGGCGATTCACCCCTCCACTTT; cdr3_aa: CASSYQQTGGDSPLHF
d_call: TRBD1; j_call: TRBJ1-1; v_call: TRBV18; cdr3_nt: TGTGCCAGCTCGACAGGGGCGGGAACTGAAGCTTTCTTT; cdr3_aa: CASSTGAGTEAFF
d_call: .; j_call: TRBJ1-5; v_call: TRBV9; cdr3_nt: TGTGCCAGCAGCCCAGCGGGGGCCGGCAATCAGCCCCAGCATTTT; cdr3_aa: CASSPAGAGNQPQHF
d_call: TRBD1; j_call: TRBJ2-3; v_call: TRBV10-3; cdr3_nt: TGTGCCATCAGTGAGTCGTTACTAGACAGGGGCCCCACAGATACGCAGTATTTT; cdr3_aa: CAISESLLDRGPTDTQYF
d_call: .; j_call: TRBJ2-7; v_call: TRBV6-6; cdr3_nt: TGTGCCAGCAGTTACAGCCTCTCCTACGAGCAGTACTTC; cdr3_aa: CASSYSLSYEQYF
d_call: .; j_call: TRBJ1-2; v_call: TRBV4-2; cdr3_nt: TGTGCCAGCAGCCAAGATCCGCCCTTTGAACACACCTTC; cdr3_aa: CASSQDPPFEHTF
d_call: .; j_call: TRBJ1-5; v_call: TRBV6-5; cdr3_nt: TGTGCCAGCAGTTACGGGCCAAATCAGCCCCAGCATTTT; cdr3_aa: CASSYGPNQPQHF
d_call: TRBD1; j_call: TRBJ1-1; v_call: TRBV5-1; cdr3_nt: TGCGCCAGCAGCTTGCCAAGAGGGGGCGAGGTCACTGAAGCTTTCTTT; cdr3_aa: CASSLPRGGEVTEAFF
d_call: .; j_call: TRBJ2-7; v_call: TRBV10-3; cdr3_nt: TGTGCCATCAGTGAGCCTGGTCAGCGAAGCTCCTACGAGCAGTACTTC; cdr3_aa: CAISEPGQRSSYEQYF
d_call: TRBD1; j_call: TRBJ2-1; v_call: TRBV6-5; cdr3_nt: TGTGCCAGCAGTTGGAACAGGGGGTTCATCCAAAATGAGCAGTTCTTC; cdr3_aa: CASSWNRGFIQNEQFF
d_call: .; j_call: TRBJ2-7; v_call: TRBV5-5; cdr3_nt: TGTGCCAGCAGCTTGGGGTACGGGACTGGGTCCTACGAGCAGTACTTC; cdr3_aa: CASSLGYGTGSYEQYF
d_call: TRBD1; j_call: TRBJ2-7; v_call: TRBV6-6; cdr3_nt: TGTGCCAGCCAGCCCCCCGGGACAGGGGGTTCTGGGCAGTACTTC; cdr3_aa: CASQPPGTGGSGQYF
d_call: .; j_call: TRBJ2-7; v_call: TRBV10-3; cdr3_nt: TGTGCCATCAGTGGATCTTTGCGTAGGGAGCAGTACTTC; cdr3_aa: CAISGSLRREQYF
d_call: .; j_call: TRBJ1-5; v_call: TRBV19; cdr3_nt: TGTGCCAGTAGTATGATAGGGCAGAAAAATCAGCCCCAGCATTTT; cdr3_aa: CASSMIGQKNQPQHF
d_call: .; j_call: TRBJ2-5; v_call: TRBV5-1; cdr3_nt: TGCGCCAGCAGTCAGCAGGCTCTCCAAGAGACCCAGTACTTC; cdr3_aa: CASSQQALQETQYF